The T cell receptor (beta chain) described here comes from a study of blood T cell repertoires in COVID-19. Study in general: Acute-phase and convalescent COVID-19 samples originated in the United States, Italy and Spain. From T cells, B-cell-depleted T cells, or PBMCs came the material, which was cDNA or gDNA.

V gave up 4 bases and J gave up 10 bases; unmatched junction bases: 1. CDR1 SEHNR and CDR2 FQNEAQ come from the germline V gene (reference sequence). This CDR3 is built from 12 residues. Original methodology: Researchers report that nucleated cell counts were estimated from reference gene primer amplification. Only in-frame clones appear in the TCRdb table, and some are missing; sequencing was by immunoSEQ multiplex PCR. V and J calls and clone size are copied from that table; D and trimming were computed from the DNA. The profile shows approximately 76,000 clones, about 89% of them singletons. The sequencing sample was made of peripheral blood. The clonotype comes from a woman aged 55-69 years with acute or convalescent COVID-19. The rearrangement links TRBV7-9 to TRBJ2-1, with 10 bases matching TRBD2. CDR3 nucleotides: TGTGCCAGCAGCTGGACTAGCGGAGAGCAGTTCTTC. It codes for CASSWTSGEQFF.